This TCR beta chain came from a study of glioma-infiltrating T cells after dendritic cell vaccination. A remark on this clone: Its antigen is not identified.

This CDR3 comprises 12 residues. The V and J ends lost 8 bases and 3 bases, in that order; junction bases with no gene match: 2. Germline CDR1 reads MNHEY; CDR2 reads SMNVEV (reference sequence). Study-level points and caveats: Complete blood and tumor specimen sets were limited to few patients. Higher pretreatment TIL content predicted longer progression-free time and survival.

Primers: 60 V beta forward and 13 J beta reverse. The protocol was immunoSEQ multiplex PCR, while the TCRdb copy is restricted to in-frame clones and leaves out a portion. Of almost 65,000 clones detected, 82% appear once; the ten largest clones hold 9.2%. The sequence was obtained from a human donor with glioblastoma. This material consisted of blood, taken before dendritic cell vaccination. The V call is TRBV27, the J call TRBJ2-3, with 7 bases matching TRBD1. The CDR3 protein is CASQTGTDTQYF. The CDR3, as DNA: TGTGCCAGCCAGACAGGGACAGATACGCAGTATTTT.